This paragraph reports one T cell receptor (beta chain). These data are taken from a study of blood T cell repertoires in COVID-19. Sequencing used immunoSEQ multiplex PCR; TCRdb keeps in-frame clones, though not all of them. The sample contains 250,000 or so clones, 84% of which appear only once. CDR3 size: 18 residues. Germline V gene sequence: CDR1 LGHDT, CDR2 YNNKEL (reference sequence). With V trimmed by 1 base and J by 0 bases, 6 bases remained unmatched. Sequenced input: peripheral blood. J is TRBJ2-2 and V is TRBV3-1 (or the pseudogene TRBV3-2); 9 nucleotides line up with TRBD2. The TCR sequence derives from a man in his forties who had recovered from COVID-19. CDR3 protein: CASSQVQLAGTNTGELFF. The CDR3 DNA reads TGTGCCAGCAGCCAAGTGCAGCTAGCGGGAACGAACACCGGGGAGCTGTTTTTT.